This T cell receptor (beta chain) appears in the sequencing data of a study of blood T cell repertoires in COVID-19. The CDR3 covers 13 residues. V dropped 4 bases and J dropped 6; count of bases not matched to a gene: 2. From germline, CDR1 is LNHDA and CDR2 SQIVND (reference sequence). Assay used: immunoSEQ multiplex PCR; TCRdb lists only in-frame clones, some missing. The sample contains 120,000 to 150,000 clones, approximately 82% of which appear only once. This TCR came from a woman aged 45-65 years in a cohort sampled during active or convalescent COVID-19. The sequenced sample was peripheral blood. The chain uses TRBV19 and TRBJ1-4; TRBD1 matches at 7 bases. The CDR3 sequence is CASSTGQDEKLFF. CDR3 bases: TGTGCCAGTAGTACCGGACAGGATGAAAAACTGTTTTTT.